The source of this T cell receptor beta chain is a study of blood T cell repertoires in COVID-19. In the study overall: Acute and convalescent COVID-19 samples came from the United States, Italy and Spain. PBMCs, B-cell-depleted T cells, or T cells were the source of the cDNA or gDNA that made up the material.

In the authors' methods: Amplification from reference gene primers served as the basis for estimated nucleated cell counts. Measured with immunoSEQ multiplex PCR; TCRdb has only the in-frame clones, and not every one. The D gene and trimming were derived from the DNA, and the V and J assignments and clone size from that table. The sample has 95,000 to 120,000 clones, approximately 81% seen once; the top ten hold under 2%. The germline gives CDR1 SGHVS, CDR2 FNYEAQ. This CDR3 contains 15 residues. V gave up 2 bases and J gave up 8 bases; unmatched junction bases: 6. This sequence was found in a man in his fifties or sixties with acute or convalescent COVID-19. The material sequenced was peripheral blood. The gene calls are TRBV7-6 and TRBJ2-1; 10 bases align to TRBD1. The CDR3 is CASSLIPTGGYEQFF. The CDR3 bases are TGTGCCAGCAGCTTAATCCCGACAGGGGGCTATGAGCAGTTCTTC.